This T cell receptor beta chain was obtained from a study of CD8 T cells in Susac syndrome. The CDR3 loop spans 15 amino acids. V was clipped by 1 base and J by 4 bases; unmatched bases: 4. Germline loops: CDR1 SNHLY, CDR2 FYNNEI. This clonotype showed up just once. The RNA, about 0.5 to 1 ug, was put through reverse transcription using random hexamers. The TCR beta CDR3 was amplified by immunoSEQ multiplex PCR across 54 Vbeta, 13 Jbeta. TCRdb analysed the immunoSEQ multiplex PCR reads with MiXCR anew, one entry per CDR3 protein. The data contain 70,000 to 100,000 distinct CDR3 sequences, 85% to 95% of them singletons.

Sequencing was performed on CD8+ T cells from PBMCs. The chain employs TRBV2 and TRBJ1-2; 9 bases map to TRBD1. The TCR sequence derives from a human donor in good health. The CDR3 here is CASSEDRGHVYGYTF. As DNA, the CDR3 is TGTGCCAGCAGTGAAGACAGGGGGCATGTCTATGGCTACACCTTC.